This TCR beta chain was recovered during a study of human T cells and chemical hapten exposure. The wider study: Patients received weekly diphenylcyclopropenone doses to the scalp throughout the approximately 24-week study.

Time point described: patch test 3, about 24 weeks after DPC sensitization. Treatment indicated: therapeutic diphenylcyclopropenone sensitization with weekly scalp DPC. Total RNA extraction was carried out from unfractionated whole blood. Study-level findings and limits: TCRs exceeding a frequency of 1 in 1000 stayed unchanged under DPC sensitization.

Germline CDR1 and CDR2: SEHNR and FQNEAQ (reference sequence). With 5 bases removed from V and 4 bases from J, the gap between germline ends came to 9 bases. The CDR3 length is 12 residues. This clonotype was counted many times. Its target is not known. It was the library that attached unique molecular identifiers to individual cDNA molecules. Via MiXCR, TCRdb re-called the RACE reads, giving one row per CDR3 protein. The repertoire includes about 52,000 distinct CDR3 sequences, 9.9% of them detected once, and roughly 15% sits in the top ten. Specimen: whole blood, collected in connection with sensitization to the hapten diphenylcyclopropenone (DPC). The TCR was taken from a woman between 35 and 50 years old with alopecia areata. Some clones in this sample may be carry-over from other donors' samples. V is TRBV7-9 and J is TRBJ2-7; the D is unclear. CDR3 sequence: CASSPGRYEQYF. The CDR3 region has the DNA TGTGCCAGCAGCCCCGGGCGGTACGAGCAGTACTTC. The variable domain in full, with the rest retrieved from reference TRBV7-9 and TRBJ2-7, is DTGVSQNPRHKITKRGQNVTFRCDPISEHNRLYWYRQTLGQGPEFLTYFQNEAQLEKSRLLSDRFSAERPKGSFSTLEIQRTEQGDSAMYLCASSPGRYEQYFGPGTRLTVT.